The next 16 T cell receptor beta chains were all read from a single sample in a study of blood T cells in healthy people across ages. A second PCR of about 7 to 12 cycles used a sample-barcoded 5' primer and a J-beta primer mix. MiXCR, applied by TCRdb to the 5' RACE reads, yields one record per CDR3 protein. The profile covers around 790,000 distinct CDR3 sequences, with more than 40% appearing a single time and roughly a fifth taken by the ten largest. The sequencing sample was made of blood. These receptors all come from a man between 60 and 75 years old in good health.

The chain is built from TRBV3-1 and TRBJ2-7; tentative D call: TRBD2 (6 bases). The CDR3 sequence is 17 residues long. Germline V gene sequence: CDR1 LGHDT, CDR2 YNNKEL (reference sequence). Trimming left V 2 bases short and J 2 bases short, with 19 bases between. CDR3 protein: CASSQFGGSMVTYEQYF. As DNA, the CDR3 is TGTGCCAGCAGCCAATTCGGGGGTTCAATGGTTACCTACGAGCAGTACTTC.

The count of this clonotype is one. The chain recombines TRBV6-1 with TRBJ1-1, with a tentative D call TRBD1 (6 bases). Germline-derived CDR1 and CDR2 are MNHNS and SASEGT. The V end lost 6 bases, the J end lost 3 bases, and 17 bases lay between the germline ends. This CDR3 comprises 15 residues. The CDR3 protein is CASRPLQGFDTEAFF. The CDR3 bases are TGTGCCAGCAGGCCCCTACAGGGTTTCGACACTGAAGCTTTCTTT.

The chain employs TRBV21-1 and TRBJ2-5; TRBD1 is the table's D call and was not checked against the DNA. TRBV21-1 is given as a pseudogene. This CDR3 is 13 amino acids long. CDR3 in amino acids: CASRAGQGPRQYF. DNA for the CDR3: TGTGCCAGCAGAGCGGGACAGGGCCCACGGCAGTACTTC.

This clonotype was counted between two and nine times. V gene TRBV6-6 combines with J gene TRBJ1-2, with D tentatively TRBD1 (5 bases). The length of the CDR3 is 14 residues. CDR1 MNHNY and CDR2 SVGAGI come from the germline V gene (reference sequence). V was clipped by 0 bases and J by 4 bases, with 9 bases between them. The CDR3 DNA follows: TGTGCCAGCAGTTACTCGTCAGGGACCTATGGCTACACCTTC. It is translated as CASSYSSGTYGYTF.

Here the CDR3 reads CASSYSTWDYGYTF. The CDR3, as DNA: TGTGCCAGCAGTTACTCGACATGGGATTATGGCTACACCTTC. This chain connects TRBV6-5 to TRBJ1-2; D is unresolved. The CDR3 totals 14 residues. Germline CDR1 and CDR2: MNHEY and SVGAGI. V lost 0 bases to trimming and J lost 5 bases, with 10 bases between them.

This clonotype was counted a single time. V is TRBV30 and J is TRBJ2-1; the D gene is possibly TRBD1 (5 bases). The ends were cut back, 5 bases at V and 15 bases at J, with 17 bases in the middle. The CDR3 has 11 amino acids. Germline CDR1 and CDR2: GTSNPN and SVGIG (reference sequence). The CDR3 sequence: CAWAHKGSRFF. The DNA of the CDR3 is TGTGCCTGGGCCCATAAGGGGTCTAGGTTCTTC.

This chain links TRBV18 with TRBJ2-4; D might be TRBD1 (6 bases). The J call may be wrong; the DNA end is better matched by TRBJ2-5. The CDR3 is 16 residues long. The germline CDR1 and CDR2 sequences are KGHSH and LQKENI. CDR3 in amino acids: CASSPRWGQSQETQYF. CDR3 sequence (DNA): TGTGCCAGCTCACCAAGGTGGGGGCAATCCCAAGAGACCCAGTACTTC.

This chain joins TRBV6-6 and TRBJ2-7; D call uncertain. Germline V gives CDR1 MNHNY, CDR2 SVGAGI (reference sequence). CDR3 size: 14 residues. The V end was cut by 8 bases, the J end by 0 bases, with 14 bases between. The CDR3 protein is CASQNGLLSYEQYF. CDR3 nucleotide sequence: TGTGCCAGCCAAAACGGGTTACTCTCCTACGAGCAGTACTTC.

The chain links TRBV13 to TRBJ1-1; the D gene is possibly TRBD1 (5 bases). This CDR3 is built from 15 residues. The V end lost 5 bases, the J end lost 0 bases, and 13 bases lay between the germline ends. The germline V gene encodes CDR1 PRHDT and CDR2 FYEKMQ (reference sequence). CDR3 amino acids: CASSRGAEMNTEAFF. CDR3 sequence (DNA): TGTGCCAGCAGCCGAGGGGCGGAGATGAACACTGAAGCTTTCTTT. Drawing the rest from reference TRBV13 and TRBJ1-1, the complete variable domain is AAGVIQSPRHLIKEKRETATLKCYPIPRHDTVYWYQQGPGQDPQFLISFYEKMQSDKGSIPDRFSAQQFSDYHSELNMSSLELGDSALYFCASSRGAEMNTEAFFGQGTRLTVV.

This clonotype was found a few times. V gene TRBV5-5 combines with J gene TRBJ2-5, with 10 bases that match TRBD2. V gave up 3 bases and J gave up 5 bases; unmatched junction bases: 7. The CDR3 extends over 15 amino acids. CDR1 and CDR2 (germline): SGHKS, YYEKEE (reference sequence). For the CDR3, the DNA is TGTGCCAGCAGCTATCTAGCGGGGGAGTTGGAGACCCAGTACTTC. It encodes CASSYLAGELETQYF.

The CDR3 sequence is CASSGVRNTEAFF. CDR3 nucleotide sequence: TGCGCCAGCAGTGGGGTCAGAAACACTGAAGCTTTCTTT. This chain uses TRBV10-2 with TRBJ1-1; D is uncertain. V lost 4 bases to trimming and J lost 2 bases, with 8 bases between them. The CDR3 covers 13 residues. Germline CDR1 WSHSY, CDR2 SAAADI.

This clonotype was seen many times. V and J are TRBV7-2 and TRBJ2-5; D possibly corresponds to TRBD1 (5 bases). Trimming took 3 bases from V and 5 from J, leaving 10 bases between them. This CDR3 spans 13 amino acids. Per the germline V gene, CDR1 is SGHTA and CDR2 is FQGNSA. The CDR3 here is CASSLGQDETQYF. CDR3 in DNA: TGTGCCAGCAGCTTGGGGCAGGACGAGACCCAGTACTTC. The variable domain in full, completed from reference TRBV7-2 and TRBJ2-5, reads GAGVSQSPSNKVTEKGKDVELRCDPISGHTALYWYRQSLGQGLEFLIYFQGNSAPDKSGLPSDRFSAERTGGSVSTLTIQRTQQEDSAVYLCASSLGQDETQYFGPGTRLLVL.

J is TRBJ1-4 and V is TRBV5-1; D is undetermined. The CDR3 sequence is 14 residues long. In germline, CDR1 is SGHRS, CDR2 YFSETQ. The ends were cut back, 2 bases at V and 4 bases at J, with 9 bases in the middle. CDR3 sequence reads: CASSFSSGNEKLFF. The CDR3 DNA sequence: TGCGCCAGCAGCTTCTCTTCCGGTAATGAAAAACTGTTTTTT.

This clonotype was detected only once. The chain links TRBV6-5 to TRBJ1-2; no clear D gene. Trimming took off 6 bases at V and 0 bases at J, with 14 bases between the two ends. Germline CDR1 reads MNHEY; CDR2 reads SVGAGI. This CDR3 comprises 15 residues. CDR3 residues: CASRPGGRANYGYTF. The CDR3 nucleotides are TGTGCCAGCAGACCAGGAGGGAGGGCTAACTATGGCTACACCTTC.

The rearrangement uses TRBV10-3 and TRBJ2-2; 8 bases agree with TRBD1. V lost 3 bases to trimming and J lost 1 base; unmatched junction nucleotides: 4. The CDR3 runs 16 residues. Germline V gene lookup returns CDR1 ENHRY and CDR2 SYGVKD. CDR3 sequence: CAISDPGQGNTGELFF. CDR3 DNA sequence: TGTGCCATCAGTGACCCTGGACAGGGGAACACCGGGGAGCTGTTTTTT.

The chain combines TRBV25-1 with TRBJ2-1; D is perhaps TRBD1 (6 bases). V was trimmed by 3 bases and J by 9 bases, leaving 15 bases between them. The CDR3 consists of 14 residues. Looked up from germline, CDR1 is MGHDK and CDR2 is SYGVNS. The CDR3 DNA follows: TGTGCCAGCAGTGACCCCATGGCAGGGGTTGAGCAGTTCTTC. Encoded protein: CASSDPMAGVEQFF.